The clone carrying this T cell receptor beta chain was seen ten or more times. Its antigen is not identified. The entry originates in a study of breast tumors, draining lymph nodes, adjacent tissues. Overall study results and limits: Tumor repertoires ranked between lymph nodes and nontumor tissue in diversity, with V and J gene preferences.

Breast cancer patients provided tissue from their axillary draining lymph nodes. TCRdb re-analysed the multiplex PCR reads in MiXCR, keeping a single row per CDR3 protein. The sample holds fewer than 250,000 distinct CDR3 sequences, roughly 32% seen once. Trimming at V came to 6 bases and at J to 5 bases, leaving 15 bases not matched to a gene. This CDR3 is 16 amino acids long. Per germline, CDR1 SGHDT and CDR2 YYEEEE. This clonotype was sampled from a female donor with breast cancer. Some clones in this sample may be carry-over from other donors' samples. The sequenced material came from axillary lymph node tissue. The chain recombines TRBV5-6 with TRBJ2-5; 8 nucleotides match TRBD2. The CDR3, as DNA: TGTGCCAGCAACAGTGTGGGAGCGGGAGTACGGGAGACCCAGTACTTC. This encodes CASNSVGAGVRETQYF.